The 29 T cell receptor gamma chains reported below all come from one sample, sequenced in a study of γδ T cells in repeated Plasmodium falciparum infection. TCRdb re-processed the multiplex PCR reads via CATT. The sample lists 25,000 to 35,000 gamma-chain clones; more than 1.4% were seen once. Gammadelta T cells were flow-sorted from PBMC into Vgamma9/Vdelta2+ and Vdelta2-negative populations for bulk analysis. The sample taken for sequencing was gamma-delta T cells from blood. The receptors were sampled from a pool of human donors (malaria-infected and uninfected, not separated).

This clone ranks as medium-sized (0.01 to 0.1%). The CDR3 spells CALWEVRKNYYKKLF. CDR3 bases: TGTGCCTTGTGGGAGGTGCGGAAGAATTATTATAAGAAACTCTTT. V is TRGV9 and J is TRGJ1 or TRGJ2. CDR3 size: 15 residues. Germline V gene sequence: CDR1 GITISATS, CDR2 ISYDGTV (reference sequence). V shed 0 bases and J 0 bases; nucleotides not matched to a gene: 5.

This clone came up many times. TCRdb assigns this DNA the protein of a much larger clone, which departs from its translation at residue 3; this likely reflects a read error, and the protein shown comes from translating the DNA. This sequence joins TRGV9 and TRGJP. CDR3 size: 18 residues. Per the germline V gene, CDR1 is GITISATS and CDR2 is ISYDGTV (reference sequence). The DNA for the CDR3 is TGTGCCTCGTGGGACCTGCAAGAGGTAGTGTTGGGCAAAAAAATCAAGGTATTT. Translating gives CASWDLQEVVLGKKIKVF.

In this sample, this clone turned up a few times. TCRdb's protein, taken from a much larger clone, differs from this DNA's translation at residue 13, likely owing to a read error; the protein displayed comes from the DNA. The rearrangement uses TRGV9 and TRGJP. TCRdb is silent on the J gene; assignment here came from matching the DNA to germline. Germline-derived CDR1 and CDR2 are GITISATS and ISYDGTV (reference sequence). This CDR3 has 18 amino acids. The CDR3 DNA is TGTGCCTTGTGGGAAATCCCCCAGCCAGAGTTGGGCAGAAAAATCAAGGTATTT. Its translation: CALWEIPQPELGRKIKVF.

This clone has only a few counts. The protein TCRdb lists belongs to a much larger clone and differs from this DNA's translation at residue 3, which points to a read error; the protein shown is made from the DNA. This chain links TRGV2 with TRGJ1 or TRGJ2. TCRdb supplies no J gene; here it was assigned by aligning the nucleotide sequence to germline. Germline CDR1 reads EGSNGY; CDR2 reads YDSYNSKV. This CDR3 spans 13 amino acids. CDR3 DNA sequence: TGTGCCGCCTGGGACCTATGGTATTATAAGAAACTCTTT. It yields the protein CAAWDLWYYKKLF.

This clone showed up many times. The likely explanation is a read error, given a far larger clone one base away. The CDR3: CATWDTTGWFRIF. Written as DNA, the CDR3 is TGTGCCACCTGGGATACCACTGGTTGGTTCAGGATATTT. The gene calls are TRGV8 and TRGJP1. Germline assignment: CDR1 VENAVY and CDR2 YDSYNSRV. The CDR3 spans 13 residues.

As for this clone: A read error is likely here: a far larger clone is one base away. The sample contains more than one DNA sequence encoding this CDR3. The V and J genes are TRGV9 and TRGJP. The J gene is not listed in TCRdb, so it was assigned here from a DNA match to germline. The germline V gene encodes CDR1 GITISATS and CDR2 ISYDGTV (reference sequence). The CDR3 contains 18 residues. This CDR3 is CALWEASDEELGKKIKVF. The CDR3 DNA sequence: TGTGCCTTGTGGGAGGCATCCGACGAAGAGTTGGGCAAAAAGATCAAGGTATTT.

This clone was detected many times. For this DNA, TCRdb reports the protein of a much larger clone, which diverges at residue 4, most likely from a read error; the protein presented here is translated directly from the DNA. Other DNA sequences within the sample encode an identical CDR3. The rearrangement joins TRGV9 to TRGJP. The germline gives CDR1 GITISATS, CDR2 ISYDGTV (reference sequence). The CDR3 loop spans 16 amino acids. The CDR3 bases are TGTGCCTTGCGGGAGGTGTTAGAGTTGGGCAAAAAAATCAAGGTATTT. This sequence encodes CALREVLELGKKIKVF.

A few counts support this clone. This DNA translates differently at residues 5 and 8 from the TCRdb protein, which is that of a much larger clone; a read error is likely, and the protein shown is the DNA's own translation. The chain uses TRGV3 and TRGJ1 or TRGJ2. TCRdb carries no J gene annotation; the J gene was assigned here by matching the DNA with germline. The CDR3 is 13 amino acids. The germline gives CDR1 VTNTFY, CDR2 YDVSTARD (reference sequence). The CDR3 bases are TGTGCCACCTGGGGCGTGAATCATTATAAGAAACTCTTT. It is translated as CATWGVNHYKKLF.

The sample holds a few counts of this clone. A read error likely explains why the TCRdb protein, taken from a much larger clone, differs from this DNA's translation at residue 11; the protein shown is translated from the DNA. The gene calls are TRGV9 and TRGJ1 or TRGJ2. The J gene, not given by TCRdb, was assigned here from a germline match of the nucleotide sequence. Germline V lookup: CDR1 GITISATS, CDR2 ISYDGTV (reference sequence). This CDR3 has 14 amino acids. DNA for the CDR3: TGTGCCTTGTGGGAGGTGCTAGTGGATTATGAGAAACTCTTT. Its protein is CALWEVLVDYEKLF.

This clone appeared a few times. For this DNA, TCRdb reports the protein of a much larger clone, which diverges at residue 2, most likely from a read error; the protein presented here is translated directly from the DNA. V gene TRGV3 combines with J gene TRGJ1 or TRGJ2. No J gene was available from TCRdb, and it was assigned here by a germline match of the DNA. This CDR3 spans 11 amino acids. The germline gives CDR1 VTNTFY, CDR2 YDVSTARD (reference sequence). The CDR3 coding sequence is TGTACCACCTGGGACAGGCCTGGGAAACTCTTT. Translation gives CTTWDRPGKLF.

At least ten counts were recorded for this clone. This could be a read error, since a much larger clone is one nucleotide away. The sample has other DNA sequences that encode this CDR3 too. The chain is built from TRGV9 and TRGJP. V lost 6 bases to trimming and J lost 4 bases; unmatched junction nucleotides: 3. Germline CDR1 GITISATS, CDR2 ISYDGTV (reference sequence). The CDR3 is 15 amino acids. The CDR3 loop reads CALWSQELGKKIKVF. CDR3 nucleotide sequence: TGTGCCTTGTGGTCCCAAGAGTTGGGCAAAAAAATCAAGGTATTT.

This clone was seen ten or more times. This may be a read error: a much more frequent sequence differs by one nucleotide. The chain joins TRGV4 to TRGJ1 or TRGJ2. TCRdb gives no J gene; it was assigned here by matching the DNA to germline. The germline V gene encodes CDR1 EGSTGY and CDR2 YDSYTSSV. The V and J ends lost 5 bases and 4 bases, in that order; junction bases with no gene match: 5. The CDR3 sequence is 12 residues long. Written as DNA, the CDR3 is TGTGCCACCTGGGGCCGATATTATAAGAAACTCTTT. It specifies CATWGRYYKKLF.

As to this clone: TCRdb's protein for this DNA is that of a much larger clone and differs from the translation at residue 9, likely a read error; the protein shown is the DNA translation. V and J are TRGV9 and TRGJP. No J segment appears in TCRdb, so it was assigned here by matching the sequence to germline. The germline gives CDR1 GITISATS, CDR2 ISYDGTV (reference sequence). V trimming: 2 bases; J trimming: 7 bases; junction bases outside the gene matches: 11. The CDR3 is made up of 18 amino acids. The CDR3 reads CALWEDNKEELGKKIKVF. The CDR3 region has the DNA TGTGCCTTGTGGGAGGACAATAAGGAGGAGTTGGGCAAAAAAATCAAGGTATTT.

Sample share makes this clone medium-sized (0.01 to 0.1%). The same CDR3 arises from other DNA sequences in this sample as well. The rearrangement uses TRGV4 and TRGJ1 or TRGJ2. V lost 1 base, J lost 3 bases, and 6 bases stayed unmatched. Looked up from germline, CDR1 is EGSTGY and CDR2 is YDSYTSSV. This CDR3 has 14 residues. CDR3 amino acids: CATWDGPSYYKKLF. The CDR3, as DNA: TGTGCCACCTGGGATGGCCCTTCTTATTATAAGAAACTCTTT.

This clone has at least ten counts. A read error likely explains why the TCRdb protein, taken from a much larger clone, differs from this DNA's translation at residue 6; the protein shown is translated from the DNA. Additional DNA sequences in this sample encode the identical CDR3. The CDR3 protein is CALWEESYYKKLF. As DNA, the CDR3 is TGTGCCTTGTGGGAGGAATCATATTATAAGAAACTCTTT. The chain has TRGV9 and TRGJ1 or TRGJ2. The CDR3 runs to 13 residues. CDR1 is GITISATS, CDR2 ISYDGTV, per germline (reference sequence). J lost 4 bases, V lost 2 bases, and 5 bases had no gene match.

This clone has ten or more counts. For this DNA, TCRdb reports the protein of a much larger clone, which diverges at residue 9, most likely from a read error; the protein presented here is translated directly from the DNA. This chain links TRGV2 with TRGJP2. The CDR3 runs 14 residues. Germline CDR1 reads EGSNGY; CDR2 reads YDSYNSKV. This CDR3 is CATWDGHSEWIKTF. The CDR3 nucleotides are TGTGCCACCTGGGACGGGCATAGTGAATGGATCAAGACGTTT.

This clone has just a few counts. This likely traces to a read error, being one base from a far larger clone. This sample also contains other DNA sequences that code for the same CDR3. The chain couples TRGV9 to TRGJ1 or TRGJ2. The CDR3 covers 11 residues. Germline CDR1 reads GITISATS; CDR2 reads ISYDGTV (reference sequence). The CDR3, as DNA: TGTGCCTTGTGGGAGATCCCAAAGAAACTCTTC. Translating it yields CALWEIPKKLF.

Turning to this clone: Only one base separates this from a far larger clonotype, so it likely reflects a read error. Other DNA sequences in this specimen translate into the identical CDR3. The rearrangement links TRGV8 to TRGJ1 or TRGJ2. TCRdb records no J gene; here it was assigned by comparing the DNA to germline. This CDR3 is 14 amino acids long. Germline V gene data show CDR1 as VENAVY and CDR2 as YDSYNSRV. CDR3 amino acids: CATWDSTSYYKKLF. The DNA for the CDR3 is TGTGCCACTTGGGATAGTACGAGTTATTATAAGAAACTCTTT.

This clone was recorded a few times. For this DNA, TCRdb reports the protein of a much larger clone, which diverges at residue 7, most likely from a read error; the protein presented here is translated directly from the DNA. The sample holds other DNA sequences that translate to the same CDR3. This CDR3 is CALWERGYYKKLF. CDR3 nucleotides: TGTGCCTTGTGGGAGAGGGGTTATTATAAGAAACTCTTT. The gene calls are TRGV9 and TRGJ1 or TRGJ2. The J gene was missing in TCRdb and was found by matching the end of the DNA to germline. CDR1 and CDR2 (germline): GITISATS, ISYDGTV (reference sequence). The CDR3 covers 13 residues. Trimming took 3 bases from V and 3 from J; bases not matched to a gene: 5.

A few counts support this clone. TCRdb's protein for this DNA is that of a much larger clone and differs from the translation at residue 11, likely a read error; the protein shown is the DNA translation. No J gene was assigned, while the V gene was called as TRGV9. Germline CDR1 reads GITISATS; CDR2 reads ISYDGTV (reference sequence). CDR3 size: 13 residues. In DNA, the CDR3 is TGTGCCTTGTGGATCCCCCTTTATTATAAGAGACTCTTT. The encoded protein is CALWIPLYYKRLF.

This clone was detected many times. The sample holds other DNA sequences that translate to the same CDR3. The rearrangement links TRGV3 to TRGJP2. V was pared by 0 bases and J by 2 bases, with 3 bases of the junction left unmatched. Germline loops: CDR1 VTNTFY, CDR2 YDVSTARD (reference sequence). This CDR3 has 15 residues. The CDR3 DNA follows: TGTGCCACCTGGGACAGGCGGAGTAGTGATTGGATCAAGACGTTT. Protein sequence: CATWDRRSSDWIKTF.

This clone occurred a few times. The mismatch at residue 10 between this DNA's translation and the TCRdb protein of a much larger clone likely reflects a read error; the protein shown is translated from the DNA. The V and J genes are TRGV4 and TRGJ1 or TRGJ2. No J gene is reported in TCRdb; it was inferred here by comparing the DNA with germline. The CDR3 spans 13 residues. Germline loops: CDR1 EGSTGY, CDR2 YDSYTSSV. The CDR3: CATWDGPPYRKLF. The CDR3 coding sequence is TGTGCCACCTGGGATGGACCCCCTTATAGGAAACTCTTT.

This clone has ten or more counts. This sample includes further DNA sequences coding for the same CDR3. V and J are TRGV4 and TRGJ1 or TRGJ2. This CDR3 region has 13 residues. Trimming removed 2 bases from V and 4 bases from J; junction bases left unmatched: 5. CDR1 EGSTGY and CDR2 YDSYTSSV come from the germline V gene. CDR3 nucleotide sequence: TGTGCCACCTGGGATGCTAGGTATTATAAGAAACTCTTT. Translation gives CATWDARYYKKLF.

About this clone: A read error likely explains this, since a far larger clone differs by one base. The same CDR3 arises from other DNA sequences in this sample as well. The V gene call reads TRGV9; no J gene was called. This CDR3 is built from 13 residues. Germline CDR1 is GITISATS and CDR2 is ISYDGTV (reference sequence). The CDR3 spells CALWESHYYKKLF. The CDR3 bases are TGTGCCTTGTGGGAGTCACATTATTATAAGAAGCTCTTT.

This clone showed up many times. The rearrangement links TRGV3 to TRGJ1 or TRGJ2. The CDR3 totals 13 residues. V shed 6 bases and J 0 bases; nucleotides not matched to a gene: 5. CDR1 is VTNTFY and CDR2 is YDVSTARD in the germline V gene (reference sequence). CDR3 sequence: CATWSGNYYKKLF. The CDR3 DNA follows: TGTGCCACCTGGAGCGGGAATTATTATAAGAAACTCTTT.

This clone was seen many times. The rearrangement joins TRGV4 to TRGJ1 or TRGJ2. V trimming: 0 bases; J trimming: 7 bases; junction bases outside the gene matches: 3. Germline-derived CDR1 and CDR2 are EGSTGY and YDSYTSSV. This CDR3 contains 12 residues. This CDR3 is CATWDGGYKKLF. DNA of the CDR3: TGTGCCACCTGGGATGGGGGGTATAAGAAACTCTTT.

The J gene is TRGJ1 or TRGJ2, the V gene TRGV3. Because TCRdb records no J gene, it was assigned here through a match of the DNA to germline. V lost 0 bases and J lost 12; bases outside the gene matches: 11. The CDR3 runs 13 residues. From germline, CDR1 is VTNTFY and CDR2 YDVSTARD (reference sequence). CDR3 protein: CATWDRFLRGKLF. CDR3 nucleotides: TGTGCCACCTGGGACAGGTTTCTCCGGGGGAAACTCTTT.

This clone was picked up a small number of times. The protein held in TCRdb is that of a much larger clone and does not match this DNA's translation at residue 15, likely because of a read error; the protein shown is translated from the DNA. For the V gene the call is TRGV9; the J gene has no call. Germline CDR1 reads GITISATS; CDR2 reads ISYDGTV (reference sequence). The CDR3 spans 17 residues. This chain's CDR3 is CALWEVQTELGKKIEVF. CDR3 sequence (DNA): TGTGCCTTGTGGGAGGTGCAAACGGAGTTGGGCAAAAAAATCGAGGTATTT.

With regard to this clone: A single base is all that separates this from a far larger clone, so a read error is likely. This sample also contains other DNA sequences that code for the same CDR3. The gene calls are TRGV9 and TRGJ1 or TRGJ2. No J gene is reported in TCRdb; it was inferred here by comparing the DNA with germline. Germline lookup yields CDR1 GITISATS and CDR2 ISYDGTV (reference sequence). The CDR3 totals 13 residues. CDR3 nucleotides: TGTGCCCTGTGGGAGCCCATTAGTTATAAGAAACTCTTT. Translation: CALWEPISYKKLF.